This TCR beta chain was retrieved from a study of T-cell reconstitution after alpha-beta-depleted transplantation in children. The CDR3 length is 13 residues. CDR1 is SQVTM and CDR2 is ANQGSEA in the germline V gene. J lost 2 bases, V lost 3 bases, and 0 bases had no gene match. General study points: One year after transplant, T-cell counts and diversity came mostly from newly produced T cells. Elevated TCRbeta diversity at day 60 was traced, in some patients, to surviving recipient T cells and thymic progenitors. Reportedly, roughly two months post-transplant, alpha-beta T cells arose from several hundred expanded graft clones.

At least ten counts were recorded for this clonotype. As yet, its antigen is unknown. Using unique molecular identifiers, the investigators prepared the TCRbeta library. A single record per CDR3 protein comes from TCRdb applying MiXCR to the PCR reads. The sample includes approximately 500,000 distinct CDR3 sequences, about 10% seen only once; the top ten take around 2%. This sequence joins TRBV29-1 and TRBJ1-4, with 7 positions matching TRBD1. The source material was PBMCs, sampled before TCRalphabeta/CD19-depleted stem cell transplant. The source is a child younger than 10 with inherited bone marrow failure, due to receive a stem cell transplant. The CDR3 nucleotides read TGCAGCGTTGACAGGGGGACTAATGAAAAACTGTTTTTT. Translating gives CSVDRGTNEKLFF.